This T cell receptor beta chain was sequenced for a study of beta chain features in type 1 diabetes (dated by TCRdb to 2017 to 2018). A note on the overall study: Mean age, gender distribution, total cell number and subset yield did not differ between patients and healthy donors. Across all samples, roughly 110,000,000 sorted cells were examined, and cell number per subset correlated strongly with RNA yield. In the study, recently diagnosed type 1 diabetes patients and matched healthy donors were compared on the TCRB repertoires of their sorted circulating CD4+ T cell subsets. Whereas all 30 or so donors provided naive and central memory subsets, regulatory and stem cell-like memory subsets were isolated from just 8 patients and about 8 healthy donors. The paper's findings and limits, for the study overall: PCR may preferentially amplify shorter templates, but because patient and control samples were amplified and corrected together, any resulting skew would affect both groups equally. A moderate but significant shortening of TCRB CDR3 length was observed in type 1 diabetes patients in all four CD4+ subsets. Naive, central memory and regulatory TCRB repertoires appeared to be more similar among patients than among healthy donors. Because small numbers of individuals were included in the HLA sub-analyses, any influence of HLA type on TCRB rearrangement was left unresolved. Sequencing cDNA rather than genomic DNA could over-represent highly expressing activated cells, although activation and CD3 levels did not differ between groups. Patients with type 1 diabetes made fewer insertions and deleted more nucleotides at VDJ recombination sites, implying thymic rearrangement abnormalities.

A single peripheral blood draw of approximately 110 mL on average was collected from each donor into heparinised tubes. A BD FACSAria II and a panel including CD45RO, CCR7, CD25, CD127, CD95 and CD27 were used to sort naive, central memory, regulatory and stem cell-like memory CD4+ T cells. A purity above 95% was achieved for all sorted populations. PBMCs were isolated right away by Lymphoprep density gradient centrifugation and were stained directly, without culture. So that batch effects would be minimized, each experiment stained and sorted samples in pairs, pairing one healthy donor with one patient. This clone was seen more than once but under ten times. Its antigen remains unidentified. Base qualities are missing; no much larger clone stands one base away. The High Capacity cDNA Reverse Transcription Kit was used to reverse transcribe all of the isolated RNA, meaning that expressed TCRB transcripts were what got sequenced. Naive, central memory and regulatory T cell samples underwent deep immunoSEQ sequencing, averaging roughly 3.3 million total reads per sample. Sorted cells were lysed in RLT buffer, and RNA was extracted using DNase-treated RNeasy Micro or Mini kits according to cell number. To prevent cross-contamination, every cell subset was processed on its own, while patient and healthy donor samples were processed together. The immunoSEQ multiplex PCR was used to amplify TCRB sequences from cDNA, yielding 87-bp fragments that span the CDR3 region. Sequencing of the amplicons was done on the Illumina HiSeq platform. The study's own analysis went as follows. PCR bias was corrected computationally using synthetic template baselines, and reads within Hamming distance 2 were collapsed, with unmergeable singletons discarded. Reads were aligned to IMGT to assign V, D and J genes, CDR3 length, and insertions or deletions at six rearrangement sites. Within each subset, clonotype counts were normalized to the number of sorted cells before true diversity and Gini coefficients were calculated with the tcR R package. The overlap coefficient, calculated on TCRB nucleotide sequences, was used to measure repertoire sharing. In TCRdb, the immuneACCESS table is reduced to in-frame sequences with V and J assigned. These tables do not hold every clone; where another copy was compared, an unresolved V gene accounts for under half, and the others remain unexplained. V, J and clone size were drawn from that table, and D and trimming were deduced from the DNA. This sample comprises almost 350,000 clones, around 8% of them detected only once. Clones ranked in the top ten supply around 0.44% of the sample.

The germline V and J ends show losses of 0 bases and 5 bases respectively, and no gene match explains 7 bases of the junction. There are 16 amino acids in the CDR3, from cysteine to phenylalanine inclusive. The CDR3 DNA has 48 bases and is translated from base 1. CDR1 and CDR2 were assigned from the germline V gene as SGHDT and YYEEEE. Here the chain combines TRBV5-6 and TRBJ2-2, and 7 junctional nucleotides match TRBD2. The source of this sequence is a young woman in good health. Sequencing was performed on central memory CD4+ T cells from blood. In nucleotide form, the sequence is TGTGCCAGCAGCTTGGCGACGACGGGAGGTACCGGGGAGCTGTTTTTT. The encoded protein is CASSLATTGGTGELFF.